The next 15 T cell receptor beta chains were all read from a single sample in a study of radiotherapy plus CTLA-4 blockade in lung cancer. Sequencing used immunoSEQ multiplex PCR; TCRdb keeps in-frame clones, though not all of them. This sample yields some 110,000 clones, of which about four fifths are seen a single time; about 5% belongs to the top ten. The sequencing used peripheral blood, collected from a patient treated with radiotherapy plus ipilimumab. All receptors come from a human donor with non-small cell lung cancer who had a partial response to radiotherapy plus ipilimumab.

The chain recombines TRBV10-3 with TRBJ1-2; tentative D call: TRBD1 (5 bases). The CDR3 loop spans 15 amino acids. V gave up 2 bases and J gave up 2 bases, with 12 bases separating them. Germline V gene sequence: CDR1 ENHRY, CDR2 SYGVKD. The CDR3 protein is CAISEGAVENYGYTF. CDR3 nucleotide sequence: TGTGCCATCAGTGAGGGGGCGGTGGAGAACTATGGCTACACCTTC.

This rearrangement joins TRBV28 to TRBJ1-1; D might be TRBD1 (5 bases). This CDR3 comprises 12 residues. Germline lookup yields CDR1 MDHEN and CDR2 SYDVKM. The V and J ends lost 10 bases and 5 bases respectively, with 14 bases between them. CDR3 coding DNA: TGTGCCACCCGATTACAGGTGACTGAAGCTTTCTTT. It yields the protein CATRLQVTEAFF. Based on the CDR3 plus reference TRBV28 and TRBJ1-1, the full variable domain is DVKVTQSSRYLVKRTGEKVFLECVQDMDHENMFWYRQDPGLGLRLIYFSYDVKMKEKGDIPEGYSVSREKKERFSLILESASTNQTSMYLCATRLQVTEAFFGQGTRLTVV.

The V gene is TRBV15, the J gene TRBJ2-7, with TRBD2 identical over 9 bases. The germline V gene encodes CDR1 LNHNV and CDR2 YYDKDF (reference sequence). V lost 0 bases to trimming and J lost 0 bases; unmatched junction nucleotides: 0. The CDR3 runs 15 residues. In nucleotides, the CDR3 is TGTGCCACCAGCAGAGATAGCGGGAGCTCCTACGAGCAGTACGTC. It encodes CATSRDSGSSYEQYV.

The chain has TRBV13 and TRBJ2-3; 11 positions match TRBD2. The junction had 16 bases not matched to a gene; V was cut back by 5 bases and J by 6 bases. The CDR3 spans 18 residues. Germline loops: CDR1 PRHDT, CDR2 FYEKMQ (reference sequence). The CDR3 spells CASSRGTSGSFLIDTQYF. CDR3 nucleotides: TGTGCCAGCAGCCGTGGGACTAGCGGCAGTTTCCTTATTGATACGCAGTATTTT.

The chain couples TRBV4-3 to TRBJ2-1, with D perhaps TRBD1 (5 bases). This CDR3 has 16 residues. V shed 0 bases and J shed 8 bases, with 17 bases lying between them. Germline-derived CDR1 and CDR2 are LGHNA and YSLEER. CDR3 bases: TGCGCCAGCAGCCAAGAGGGGCTAACGTCAGTCGATGAGCAGTTCTTC. It translates to CASSQEGLTSVDEQFF.

This chain uses TRBV19 with TRBJ2-3; possible D gene TRBD2, 5 bases. The V and J ends lost 9 bases and 0 bases respectively, with 16 bases between them. The CDR3 runs to 15 residues. Germline CDR1 reads LNHDA; CDR2 reads SQIVND (reference sequence). CDR3 in amino acids: CASSGRQLSTDTQYF. CDR3 nucleotide sequence: TGTGCCAGCAGCGGACGGCAGCTCAGCACAGATACGCAGTATTTT.

V is TRBV9 and J is TRBJ1-1, with D tentatively TRBD1 (6 bases). V was pared by 3 bases and J by 4 bases, with 22 bases between. The CDR3 totals 17 residues. Per germline, CDR1 SGDLS and CDR2 YYNGEE. The CDR3 reads CASSGEQQGWSSTEAFF. The CDR3, as DNA: TGTGCCAGCAGCGGCGAACAACAGGGTTGGTCTAGCACTGAAGCTTTCTTT.

This chain links TRBV7-2 with TRBJ2-3, with unresolved D. Germline CDR1 SGHTA, CDR2 FQGNSA. This CDR3 is built from 13 residues. V lost 6 bases and J 0 bases, leaving 7 bases between the germline ends. In DNA, the CDR3 is TGTGCCAGCAGGCAGACTAGCACAGATACGCAGTATTTT. Translated, it gives CASRQTSTDTQYF.

The chain recombines TRBV10-2 with TRBJ2-5; 9 nucleotides line up with TRBD2. The J call may be in error: the DNA end matches TRBJ2-7 better. This CDR3 comprises 15 residues. Germline lookup yields CDR1 WSHSY and CDR2 SAAADI. CDR3 nucleotide sequence: TGCGCCAGCAGTGAACAGACTAGCGGCTCCTACGAGCAGTACTTC. Its translation is CASSEQTSGSYEQYF.

The chain joins TRBV5-1 to TRBJ2-1; D gene unclear. This CDR3 contains 11 residues. Looked up from germline, CDR1 is SGHRS and CDR2 is YFSETQ. Trimming took off 0 bases at V and 8 bases at J, with 3 bases between the two ends. CDR3 nucleotides: TGCGCCAGCAGCTTGGACTATGAGCAGTTCTTC. Translating it yields CASSLDYEQFF.

The chain joins TRBV11-2 to TRBJ1-5; no clear D. Germline CDR1 and CDR2: SGHAT and FQNNGV. The CDR3 covers 15 residues. V was trimmed by 0 bases and J by 2 bases, leaving 8 bases between them. CDR3 DNA: TGTGCCAGCAGCTTAGATCCCCAGGGCAATCAGCCCCAGCATTTT. It translates to CASSLDPQGNQPQHF.

The sample holds one count of this clone. The V gene is TRBV15, the J gene TRBJ1-5; a possible D gene is TRBD1 (5 bases). V shed 1 base and J shed 4 bases, with 17 bases lying between them. The germline V gene encodes CDR1 LNHNV and CDR2 YYDKDF (reference sequence). This CDR3 region has 17 residues. This CDR3 reads CATSRGAGEGLNQPQHF. CDR3 DNA: TGTGCCACCAGCAGAGGAGCGGGGGAGGGGTTGAATCAGCCCCAGCATTTT.

The chain is built from TRBV6-6 and TRBJ1-6; D might be TRBD1 (6 bases). Trimming cost V 0 bases and J 10 bases, with 16 bases left between them. This CDR3 has 16 amino acids. In germline, CDR1 is MNHNY, CDR2 SVGAGI (reference sequence). The CDR3 protein is CASSYSEARGESPLHF. Written as DNA, the CDR3 is TGTGCCAGCAGTTACTCGGAGGCCAGGGGCGAATCACCCCTCCACTTT.

V is TRBV6-5 and J is TRBJ1-1; D is ambiguous. The germline V gene encodes CDR1 MNHEY and CDR2 SVGAGI. The CDR3 spans 15 residues. Deletions cut 4 bases from V and 5 bases from J, with 17 bases between. DNA of the CDR3: TGTGCCAGCAGTTCCCTGCTCCGAGGGAGGACTGAAGCTTTCTTT. Translation: CASSSLLRGRTEAFF.

This chain connects TRBV5-5 to TRBJ2-7; D uncertain. Germline CDR1 is SGHKS and CDR2 is YYEKEE (reference sequence). V was shortened by 0 bases and J by 2 bases, with 12 bases between the two germline ends. The CDR3 is made up of 15 amino acids. CDR3 DNA sequence: TGTGCCAGCAGCTTGGCACAGTCAACCCCCTACGAGCAGTACGTC. This codes for CASSLAQSTPYEQYV.